The 11 T cell receptor beta chains listed next were all sequenced from one sample in a study of glioma-infiltrating T cells. Amplification of TCR alpha and beta CDR3 regions from RNA used iRepertoire nested multiplex PCR. From the multiplex PCR reads, TCRdb called clonotypes with MiXCR, one entry per CDR3 protein. The sample lists 84,000 or so distinct CDR3 sequences, around 23% occurring once. The sample comprised glioma tissue, nonneoplastic brain tissue, or PBMCs (not recorded which). The receptors derive from a human donor with low-grade glioma or glioblastoma, undergoing nonglioma brain surgery, or in good health (not recorded which).

The table lists this clonotype with many counts. The chain joins TRBV20-1 to TRBJ1-1; D is uncertain. The CDR3 loop spans 11 amino acids. V lost 6 bases and J lost 10, with 15 bases in between. Looked up from germline, CDR1 is DFQATT and CDR2 is SNEGSKA (reference sequence). CDR3 loop: CSASTPGRAFF. CDR3 nucleotides: TGCAGTGCCTCCACCCCGGGCCGAGCTTTCTTT.

This chain connects TRBV19 to TRBJ2-1; D remains unclear. V lost 4 bases to trimming and J lost 3 bases, with 7 bases between them. CDR1 and CDR2 from the germline V gene are LNHDA and SQIVND (reference sequence). This CDR3 is 13 amino acids long. CDR3 region: CASSNSNYNEQFF. The CDR3 DNA sequence: TGTGCCAGTAGTAATTCTAACTACAATGAGCAGTTCTTC.

A remark on this clonotype: Sequence at one end of the junction differs from germline and may be a read error. This chain connects TRBV2 to TRBJ2-2, with D perhaps TRBD2 (7 bases). CDR1 is SNHLY and CDR2 is FYNNEI in the germline V gene. This CDR3 spans 15 amino acids. CDR3: CASSGLRGPTGGLFF. CDR3 DNA sequence: TGTGCCAGCAGTGGGTTGCGGGGGCCGACCGGGGGGCTGTTTTTT.

In the case of this clonotype: A much larger clone sits a single nucleotide away, making a read error possible. The chain carries TRBV4-2 and TRBJ2-3; 8 nucleotides agree with TRBD2. The germline gives CDR1 LGHNA, CDR2 YNFKEQ. J lost 5 bases, V lost 5 bases, and 21 bases had no gene match. The CDR3 runs 19 residues. Here the CDR3 DNA reads TGTGCCAGCAGCAGACCCCGGGACCGGGTAGCGGGGAGGGGAGATACGCAGTATTTT. Residues: CASSRPRDRVAGRGDTQYF.

A few counts support this clonotype. V usage is TRBV10-2 and J usage is TRBJ2-7, with D maybe TRBD1 (6 bases). CDR1 is WSHSY and CDR2 is SAAADI in the germline V gene. The CDR3 runs 16 residues. V lost 0 bases, J lost 2 bases, and 14 bases lay in between. This CDR3 is CASSESTGYSPYEQYF. The CDR3 DNA is TGCGCCAGCAGTGAGTCGACAGGATACTCCCCCTACGAGCAGTACTTC.

This clonotype occurred many times. The chain employs TRBV4-1 and TRBJ2-7, with D possibly matching TRBD1 (6 bases). The CDR3 length is 15 residues. V lost 0 bases, J lost 3 bases, and 12 bases lay in between. Germline V gene sequence: CDR1 MGHRA, CDR2 YSYEKL. The CDR3, as DNA: TGCGCCAGCAGCCAAGATCCAGGGGCTAACTACGAGCAGTACTTC. Translating it yields CASSQDPGANYEQYF.

This clonotype was detected ten times or more. The chain carries TRBV24-1 and TRBJ2-3; D is uncertain. The V end lost 7 bases, the J end lost 5 bases, and 9 bases lay between the germline ends. The CDR3 runs 12 residues. The V gene's germline CDR1 is KGHDR and CDR2 SFDVKD. CDR3 residues: CATSLRGDTQYF. CDR3 sequence (DNA): TGTGCCACCAGCCTCCGAGGAGATACGCAGTATTTT.

This clonotype was seen ten or more times. The rearrangement joins TRBV6-1 to TRBJ2-1; 8 bases line up with TRBD2. The CDR3 is 16 residues long. J was trimmed by 8 bases and V by 5 bases; bases with no gene match: 14. Germline V gene lookup returns CDR1 MNHNS and CDR2 SASEGT. The CDR3 here is CASSSVAGGHLDEQFF. The CDR3, as DNA: TGTGCCAGCAGTAGTGTTGCGGGAGGCCACCTCGATGAGCAGTTCTTC.

This clonotype has at least ten counts. This chain uses TRBV18 with TRBJ2-1; D remains ambiguous. Germline CDR1 and CDR2: KGHSH and LQKENI. This CDR3 has 12 residues. Trimming pared 5 bases from V and 6 bases from J, leaving 8 bases between. DNA for the CDR3: TGTGCCAGCTCATTTAATCGCAATGAGCAGTTCTTC. This translates into CASSFNRNEQFF.

Note on this clonotype: A junction end diverges from the germline sequence, so it may reflect a read error. CDR3 loop: CAIGATGQGTQYF. Here the CDR3 DNA reads TGTGCCATCGGGGCAACAGGGCAAGGGACCCAGTACTTC. The gene calls are TRBV10-3 and TRBJ2-5; possibly TRBD1 for D (6 bases). Germline assignment: CDR1 ENHRY and CDR2 SYGVKD. The length of the CDR3 is 13 residues.

This clonotype has a count of ten or more. The J gene is TRBJ2-5, the V gene TRBV29-1; D uncertain. This CDR3 comprises 11 residues. Germline lookup yields CDR1 SQVTM and CDR2 ANQGSEA. Trimming shortened V by 7 bases and J by 5 bases, and 11 bases separated the two germline ends. The CDR3 loop is CSADIWETQYF. CDR3 in DNA: TGCAGCGCCGACATTTGGGAGACCCAGTACTTC. Looking up the rest from reference TRBV29-1 and TRBJ2-5 gives the full variable domain: SAVISQKPSRDICQRGTSLTIQCQVDSQVTMMFWYRQQPGQSLTLIATANQGSEATYESGFVIDKFPISRPNLTFSTLTVSNMSPEDSSIYLCSADIWETQYFGPGTRLLVL.